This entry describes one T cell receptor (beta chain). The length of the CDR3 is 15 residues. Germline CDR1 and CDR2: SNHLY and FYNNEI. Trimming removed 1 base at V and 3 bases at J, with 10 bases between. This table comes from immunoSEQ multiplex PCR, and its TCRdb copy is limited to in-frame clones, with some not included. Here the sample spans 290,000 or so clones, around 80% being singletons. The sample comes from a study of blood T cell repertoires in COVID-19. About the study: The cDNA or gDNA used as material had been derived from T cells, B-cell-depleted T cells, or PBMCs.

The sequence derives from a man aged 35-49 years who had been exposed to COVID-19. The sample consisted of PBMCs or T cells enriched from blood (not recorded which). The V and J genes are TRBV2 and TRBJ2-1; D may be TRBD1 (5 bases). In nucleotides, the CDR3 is TGTGCCAGCAGTGAAGACAGGCACAGCTACAATGAGCAGTTCTTC. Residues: CASSEDRHSYNEQFF.